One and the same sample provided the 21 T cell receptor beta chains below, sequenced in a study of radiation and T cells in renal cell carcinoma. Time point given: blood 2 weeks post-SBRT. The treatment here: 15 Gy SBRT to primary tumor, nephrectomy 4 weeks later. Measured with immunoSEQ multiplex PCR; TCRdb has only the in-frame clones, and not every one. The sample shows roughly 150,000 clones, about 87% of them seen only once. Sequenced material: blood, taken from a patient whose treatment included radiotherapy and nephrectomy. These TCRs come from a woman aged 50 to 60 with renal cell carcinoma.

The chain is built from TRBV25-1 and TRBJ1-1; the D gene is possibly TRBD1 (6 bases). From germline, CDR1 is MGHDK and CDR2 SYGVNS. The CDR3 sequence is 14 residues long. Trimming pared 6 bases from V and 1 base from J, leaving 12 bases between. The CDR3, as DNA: TGTGCCAGCAGCCGACAGGCCTCGAACACTGAAGCTTTCTTT. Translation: CASSRQASNTEAFF.

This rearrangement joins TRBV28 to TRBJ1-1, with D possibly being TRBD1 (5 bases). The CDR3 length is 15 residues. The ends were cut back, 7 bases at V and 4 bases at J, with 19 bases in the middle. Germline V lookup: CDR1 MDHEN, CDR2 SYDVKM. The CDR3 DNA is TGTGCCAGCATTCCTCCCGAGGGGAGGGTCACTGAAGCTTTCTTT. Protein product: CASIPPEGRVTEAFF. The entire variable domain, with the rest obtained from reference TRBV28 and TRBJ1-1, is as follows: DVKVTQSSRYLVKRTGEKVFLECVQDMDHENMFWYRQDPGLGLRLIYFSYDVKMKEKGDIPEGYSVSREKKERFSLILESASTNQTSMYLCASIPPEGRVTEAFFGQGTRLTVV.

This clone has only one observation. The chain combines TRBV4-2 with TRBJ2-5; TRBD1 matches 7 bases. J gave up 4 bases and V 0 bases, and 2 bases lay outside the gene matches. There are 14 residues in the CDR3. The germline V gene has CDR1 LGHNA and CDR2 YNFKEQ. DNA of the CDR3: TGTGCCAGCAGCCAAGAGACAGGGCGAGAGACCCAGTACTTC. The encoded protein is CASSQETGRETQYF.

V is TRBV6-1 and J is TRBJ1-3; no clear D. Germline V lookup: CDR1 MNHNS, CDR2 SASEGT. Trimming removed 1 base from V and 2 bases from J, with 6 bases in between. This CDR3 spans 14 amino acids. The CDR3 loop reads CASSEGATGNTIYF. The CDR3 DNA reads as TGTGCCAGCAGTGAAGGCGCGACTGGAAACACCATATATTTT.

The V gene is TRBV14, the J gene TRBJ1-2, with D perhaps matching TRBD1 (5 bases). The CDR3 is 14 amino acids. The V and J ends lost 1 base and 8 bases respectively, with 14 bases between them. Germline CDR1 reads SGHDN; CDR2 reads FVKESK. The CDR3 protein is CASSQVLGTGGYTF. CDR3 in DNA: TGTGCCAGCAGCCAAGTACTAGGGACGGGGGGCTACACCTTC.

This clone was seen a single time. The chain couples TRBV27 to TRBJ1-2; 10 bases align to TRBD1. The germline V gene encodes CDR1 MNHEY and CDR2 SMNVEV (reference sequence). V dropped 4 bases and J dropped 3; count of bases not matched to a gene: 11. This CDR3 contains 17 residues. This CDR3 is CASSSYTRTGGHYGYTF. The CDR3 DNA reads TGTGCCAGCAGTTCTTACACCCGGACAGGGGGTCACTATGGCTACACCTTC.

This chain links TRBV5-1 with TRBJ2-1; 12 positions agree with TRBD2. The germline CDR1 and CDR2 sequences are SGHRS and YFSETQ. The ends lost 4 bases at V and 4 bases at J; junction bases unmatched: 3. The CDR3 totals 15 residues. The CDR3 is CASSGTSGRYNEQFF. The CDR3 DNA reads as TGCGCCAGCAGCGGGACTAGCGGGCGGTACAATGAGCAGTTCTTC.

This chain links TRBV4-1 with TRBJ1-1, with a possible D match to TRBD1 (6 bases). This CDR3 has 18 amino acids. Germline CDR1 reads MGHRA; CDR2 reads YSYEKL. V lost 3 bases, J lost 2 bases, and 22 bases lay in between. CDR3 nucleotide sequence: TGCGCCAGCAGCCATTCCCCCAGCCTCAGGGGACGTAACACTGAAGCTTTCTTT. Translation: CASSHSPSLRGRNTEAFF.

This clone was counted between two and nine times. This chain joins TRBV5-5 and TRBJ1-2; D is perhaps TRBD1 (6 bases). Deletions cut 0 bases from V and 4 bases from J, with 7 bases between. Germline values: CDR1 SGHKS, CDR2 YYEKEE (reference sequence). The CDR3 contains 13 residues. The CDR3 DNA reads TGTGCCAGCAGCTTGGAACAGGGCTATGGCTACACCTTC. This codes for CASSLEQGYGYTF.

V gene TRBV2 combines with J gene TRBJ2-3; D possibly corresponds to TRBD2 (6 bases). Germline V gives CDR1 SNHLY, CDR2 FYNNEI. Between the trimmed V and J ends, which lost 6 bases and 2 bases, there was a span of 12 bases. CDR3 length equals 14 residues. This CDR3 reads CASRPGLTTDTQYF. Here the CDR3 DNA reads TGTGCCAGCAGGCCGGGACTTACCACAGATACGCAGTATTTT.

CDR3 loop: CASSQSGQGREGYTF. The CDR3 DNA is TGTGCCAGCAGCCAATCGGGACAGGGTAGGGAAGGCTACACCTTC. V and J are TRBV16 and TRBJ1-2, with 9 positions matching TRBD1. V trimming: 0 bases; J trimming: 8 bases; junction bases outside the gene matches: 7. The CDR3 runs 15 residues. Germline CDR1 reads KGHSY; CDR2 reads FQNENV.

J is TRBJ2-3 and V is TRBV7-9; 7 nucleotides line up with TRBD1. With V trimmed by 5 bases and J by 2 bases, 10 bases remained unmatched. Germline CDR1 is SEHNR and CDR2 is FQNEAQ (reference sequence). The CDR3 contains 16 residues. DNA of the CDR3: TGTGCCAGCAGCGCCCCGGGACAGCCATACACAGATACGCAGTATTTT. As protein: CASSAPGQPYTDTQYF.

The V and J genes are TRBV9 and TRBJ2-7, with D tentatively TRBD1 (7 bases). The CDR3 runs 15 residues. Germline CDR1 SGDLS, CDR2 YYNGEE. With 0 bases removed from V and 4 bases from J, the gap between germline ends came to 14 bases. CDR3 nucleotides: TGTGCCAGCAGCGTAGGGTCAGGGGGAGGATACGAGCAGTACTTC. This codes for CASSVGSGGGYEQYF.

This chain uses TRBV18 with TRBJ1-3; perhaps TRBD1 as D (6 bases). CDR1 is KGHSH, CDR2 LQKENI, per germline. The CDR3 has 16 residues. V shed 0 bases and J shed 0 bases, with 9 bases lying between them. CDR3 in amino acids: CASSPPWTASGNTIYF. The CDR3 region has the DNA TGTGCCAGCTCACCACCGTGGACAGCCTCTGGAAACACCATATATTTT.

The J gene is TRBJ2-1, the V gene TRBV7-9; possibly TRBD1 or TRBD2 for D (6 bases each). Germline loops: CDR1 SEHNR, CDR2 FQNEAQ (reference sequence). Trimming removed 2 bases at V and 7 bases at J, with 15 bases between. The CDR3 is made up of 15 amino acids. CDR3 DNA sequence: TGTGCCAGCAGCTTAAGTGGAGGGGGAAGGAATGAGCAGTTCTTC. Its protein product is CASSLSGGGRNEQFF.

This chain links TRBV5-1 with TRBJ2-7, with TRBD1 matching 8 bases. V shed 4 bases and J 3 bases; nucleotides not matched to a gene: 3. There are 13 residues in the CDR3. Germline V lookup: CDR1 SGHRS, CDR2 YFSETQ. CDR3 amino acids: CASSAGGIYEQYF. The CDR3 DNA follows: TGCGCCAGCAGCGCAGGGGGCATCTACGAGCAGTACTTC.

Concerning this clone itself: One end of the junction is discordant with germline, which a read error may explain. In nucleotides, the CDR3 is TGTGCCAGCAGGGAAGTAGCGCTCAAATGGGACAATGAGCAGTTCTTC. As protein: CASREVALKWDNEQFF. J is TRBJ2-1 and V is TRBV2, with TRBD2 as a possible D gene (5 bases). Germline V lookup: CDR1 SNHLY, CDR2 FYNNEI. This CDR3 has 16 amino acids.

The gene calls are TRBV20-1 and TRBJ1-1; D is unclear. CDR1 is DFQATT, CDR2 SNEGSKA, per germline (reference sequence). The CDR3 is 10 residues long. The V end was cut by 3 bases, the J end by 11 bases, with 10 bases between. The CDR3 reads CSARLGRAFF. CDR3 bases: TGCAGTGCTAGGTTAGGCCGTGCTTTCTTT.

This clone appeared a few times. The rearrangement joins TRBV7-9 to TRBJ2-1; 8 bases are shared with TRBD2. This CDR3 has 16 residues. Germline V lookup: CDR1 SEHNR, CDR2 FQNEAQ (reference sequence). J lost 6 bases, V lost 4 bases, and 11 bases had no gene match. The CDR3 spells CASSSPGTGGRNEQFF. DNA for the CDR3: TGTGCCAGCAGCTCGCCCGGCACGGGGGGGCGCAATGAGCAGTTCTTC.

The CDR3 is CASSPQGTNTGELFF. The CDR3 bases are TGTGCCAGCTCACCACAGGGGACGAACACCGGGGAGCTGTTTTTT. V is TRBV18 and J is TRBJ2-2, with D perhaps TRBD1 (5 bases). Germline CDR1 and CDR2: KGHSH and LQKENI. V lost 1 base and J lost 0, with 6 bases in between. The length of the CDR3 is 15 residues.

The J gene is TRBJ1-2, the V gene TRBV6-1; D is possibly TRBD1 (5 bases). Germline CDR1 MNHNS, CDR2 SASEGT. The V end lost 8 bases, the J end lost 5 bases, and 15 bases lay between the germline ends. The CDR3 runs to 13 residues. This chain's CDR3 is CASGRGARYGYTF. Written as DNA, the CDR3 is TGTGCCAGCGGCCGCGGGGCCCGTTATGGCTACACCTTC.